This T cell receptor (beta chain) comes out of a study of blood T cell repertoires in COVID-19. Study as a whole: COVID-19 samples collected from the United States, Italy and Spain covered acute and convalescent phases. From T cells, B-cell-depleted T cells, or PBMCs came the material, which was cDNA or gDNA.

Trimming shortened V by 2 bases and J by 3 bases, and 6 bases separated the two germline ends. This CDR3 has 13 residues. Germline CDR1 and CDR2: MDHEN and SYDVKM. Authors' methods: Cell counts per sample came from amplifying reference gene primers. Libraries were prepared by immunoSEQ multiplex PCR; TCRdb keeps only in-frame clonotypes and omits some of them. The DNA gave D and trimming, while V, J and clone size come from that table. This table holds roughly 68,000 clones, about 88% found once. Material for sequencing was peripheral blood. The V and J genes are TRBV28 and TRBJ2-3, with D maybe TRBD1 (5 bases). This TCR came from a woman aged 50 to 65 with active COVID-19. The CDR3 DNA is TGTGCCAGCAGTTTAAGGGGAACAGATACGCAGTATTTT. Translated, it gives CASSLRGTDTQYF.